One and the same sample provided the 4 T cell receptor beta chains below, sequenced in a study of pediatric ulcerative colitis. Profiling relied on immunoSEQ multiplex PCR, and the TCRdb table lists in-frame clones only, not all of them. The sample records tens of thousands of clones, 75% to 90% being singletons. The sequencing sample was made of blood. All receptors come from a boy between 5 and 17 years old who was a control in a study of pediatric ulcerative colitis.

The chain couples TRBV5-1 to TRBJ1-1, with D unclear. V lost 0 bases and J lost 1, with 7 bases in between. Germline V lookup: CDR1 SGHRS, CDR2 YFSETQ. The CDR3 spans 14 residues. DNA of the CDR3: TGCGCCAGCAGCTTGGTGCCCCCGAACACTGAAGCTTTCTTT. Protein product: CASSLVPPNTEAFF.

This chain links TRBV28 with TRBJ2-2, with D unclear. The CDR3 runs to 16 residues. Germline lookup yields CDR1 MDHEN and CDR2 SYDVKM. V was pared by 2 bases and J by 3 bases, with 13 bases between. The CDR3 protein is CASSLTLPDDTGELFF. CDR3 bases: TGTGCCAGCAGTTTAACGTTGCCAGACGACACCGGGGAGCTGTTTTTT.

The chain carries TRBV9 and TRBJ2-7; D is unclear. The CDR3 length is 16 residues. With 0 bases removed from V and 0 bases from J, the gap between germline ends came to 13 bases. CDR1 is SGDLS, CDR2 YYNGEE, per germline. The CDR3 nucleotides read TGTGCCAGCAGCGTAGGTGGAGCCGATAACTCCTACGAGCAGTACTTC. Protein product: CASSVGGADNSYEQYF.

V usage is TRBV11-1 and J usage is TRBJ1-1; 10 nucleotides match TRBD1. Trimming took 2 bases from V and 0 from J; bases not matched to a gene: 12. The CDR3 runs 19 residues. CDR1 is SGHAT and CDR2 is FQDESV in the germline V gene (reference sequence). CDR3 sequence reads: CASSLSNLDRGFMNTEAFF. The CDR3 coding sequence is TGTGCCAGCAGCTTATCTAATTTGGACAGGGGGTTTATGAACACTGAAGCTTTCTTT.